This entry lists 12 T cell receptor beta chains sequenced from one sample in a study of early T cells in non-severe SARS-CoV-2 infection. TCRdb re-analysed the 5' RACE reads in MiXCR, keeping a single row per CDR3 protein. This sample has just over 70,000 distinct CDR3 sequences; 12% occur once, and the top ten carry roughly 1.3%. The material sequenced was whole blood. These receptors were collected from an adult who was a healthcare worker with PCR-confirmed SARS-CoV-2 infection or an uninfected control (not recorded which).

The chain couples TRBV6-5 to TRBJ1-3; D gene ambiguous. Trimming stripped 2 bases from V and 12 bases from J, with 17 bases between. CDR1 and CDR2 from the germline V gene are MNHEY and SVGAGI. This CDR3 has 14 residues. CDR3 coding DNA: TGTGCCAGCAGTTACAATGAAGAAAGGGAGAACATATATTTT. The encoded protein is CASSYNEERENIYF.

The table lists this clonotype with many counts. V and J are TRBV28 and TRBJ1-5, with TRBD1 as a possible D gene (5 bases). The V end lost 2 bases, the J end lost 3 bases, and 17 bases lay between the germline ends. Germline CDR1 is MDHEN and CDR2 is SYDVKM. This CDR3 spans 17 amino acids. CDR3 sequence: CASSLIHRGSLNQPQHF. Written as DNA, the CDR3 is TGTGCCAGCAGTTTAATTCATCGGGGCAGTCTCAATCAGCCCCAGCATTTT.

Ten or more counts support this clonotype. The J gene is TRBJ2-1, the V gene TRBV5-6; D gene ambiguous. CDR1 SGHDT and CDR2 YYEEEE come from the germline V gene. This CDR3 is 15 amino acids long. The germline V and J ends were trimmed by 4 bases and 0 bases, with 11 bases remaining between them. In nucleotides, the CDR3 is TGTGCCAGCAGCCTGAAGGGAAGCTCCTACAATGAGCAGTTCTTC. Translating it yields CASSLKGSSYNEQFF.

This clonotype was found many times. The V gene is TRBV7-2, the J gene TRBJ1-3, with a weak D call TRBD1 (6 bases). CDR1 is SGHTA, CDR2 FQGNSA, per germline. Trimming stripped 5 bases from V and 3 bases from J, with 17 bases between. This CDR3 spans 16 amino acids. Here the CDR3 reads CASSQTGGTRGNTIYF. CDR3 sequence (DNA): TGTGCCAGCAGCCAGACAGGTGGGACTCGTGGAAACACCATATATTTT.

This chain connects TRBV29-1 to TRBJ2-6; 8 positions match TRBD1. The V and J ends lost 4 bases and 0 bases, in that order; junction bases with no gene match: 5. The CDR3 is made up of 16 amino acids. Germline V gene lookup returns CDR1 SQVTM and CDR2 ANQGSEA. The CDR3 loop is CSVAGTGSSGANVLTF. The CDR3 DNA reads TGCAGCGTTGCCGGGACAGGTAGCTCTGGGGCCAACGTCCTGACTTTC. The whole variable domain, remainder taken from reference TRBV29-1 and TRBJ2-6, is SAVISQKPSRDICQRGTSLTIQCQVDSQVTMMFWYRQQPGQSLTLIATANQGSEATYESGFVIDKFPISRPNLTFSTLTVSNMSPEDSSIYLCSVAGTGSSGANVLTFGAGSRLTVL.

This clonotype was counted at least ten times. V gene TRBV10-3 combines with J gene TRBJ1-1; the D is unclear. CDR3 size: 13 residues. Germline CDR1 ENHRY, CDR2 SYGVKD. V lost 11 bases, J lost 1 base, and 14 bases lay in between. CDR3 amino acids: CALRESGNTEAFF. The CDR3 coding sequence is TGTGCCCTCCGGGAGTCGGGGAACACTGAAGCTTTCTTT.

This clonotype showed up many times. The chain joins TRBV10-1 to TRBJ1-6; D unclear. Trimming took off 4 bases at V and 7 bases at J, with 8 bases between the two ends. The CDR3 is 13 amino acids. Germline V gene lookup returns CDR1 WNHNN and CDR2 SYGVQD (reference sequence). The CDR3 DNA sequence: TGCGCCAGCAGTGTGACACCGAATTCACCCCTCCACTTT. Translated: CASSVTPNSPLHF.

This clonotype was seen at least ten times. The chain combines TRBV18 with TRBJ2-7; a possible D gene is TRBD1 (6 bases). V gave up 2 bases and J gave up 6 bases, with 17 bases separating them. The CDR3 has 15 amino acids. The germline V gene has CDR1 KGHSH and CDR2 LQKENI. The CDR3 loop is CASSPAAPGHAEQYF. CDR3 DNA sequence: TGTGCCAGCTCACCAGCCGCTCCGGGACATGCCGAGCAGTACTTC.

This clonotype showed up many times. The chain recombines TRBV6-5 with TRBJ1-1; 7 nucleotides match TRBD1. The V segment lost 6 bases and the J segment 11 bases; nucleotides outside the gene matches: 9. The germline CDR1 and CDR2 sequences are MNHEY and SVGAGI. This CDR3 is 12 amino acids long. CDR3 residues: CASRTGSFQAFF. CDR3 coding DNA: TGTGCCAGCAGGACAGGGTCGTTTCAGGCTTTCTTT.

This clonotype was observed a few times. The chain couples TRBV25-1 to TRBJ2-7, with D uncertain. V lost 3 bases and J lost 2, with 8 bases in between. CDR1 MGHDK and CDR2 SYGVNS come from the germline V gene. This CDR3 contains 13 residues. The CDR3 loop is CASSDPFTYEQYF. CDR3 nucleotide sequence: TGTGCCAGCAGTGACCCTTTCACCTACGAGCAGTACTTC.

This chain connects TRBV5-1 to TRBJ2-7; the D is unclear. Deletions cut 4 bases from V and 0 bases from J, with 11 bases between. CDR1 and CDR2 (germline): SGHRS, YFSETQ. This CDR3 has 14 residues. The CDR3 DNA reads TGCGCCAGCAGCATGGGTTCTGACTCCTACGAGCAGTACTTC. Amino acids: CASSMGSDSYEQYF.

There are many counts of this clonotype. The rearrangement uses TRBV7-2 and TRBJ1-2, with no clear D. V was pared by 5 bases and J by 4 bases, with 14 bases between. Germline-derived CDR1 and CDR2 are SGHTA and FQGNSA. The CDR3 totals 14 residues. The CDR3 reads CASSPELGPYGYTF. CDR3 coding DNA: TGTGCCAGCAGCCCAGAACTTGGGCCCTATGGCTACACCTTC.